A single sample is the source of the 29 T cell receptor beta chains below, sequenced in a study of T cell clonotyping in hematopoietic cell transplantation. Profiled with immunoSEQ multiplex PCR; TCRdb holds only in-frame clones, not every one. Of roughly 17,000 clones listed, around nine tenths are singletons. The specimen sequenced was peripheral blood mononuclear cells. Receptor source: a man aged 35-49 years in good health. Some clones in this sample may be carry-over from other donors' samples.

This sequence joins TRBV5-1 and TRBJ1-6, with 8 nucleotides matching TRBD1. The CDR3 extends over 15 amino acids. V dropped 0 bases and J dropped 10; count of bases not matched to a gene: 6. Germline CDR1 and CDR2: SGHRS and YFSETQ. The CDR3 region has the DNA TGCGCCAGCAGCTTGGGGACAGGGCCGTCATCACCCCTCCACTTT. It codes for CASSLGTGPSSPLHF.

The count of this clone is one. J is TRBJ2-6 and V is TRBV4-1; D unresolved. Trimming removed 6 bases from V and 2 bases from J, with 14 bases in between. CDR3 length: 16 residues. Germline V lookup: CDR1 MGHRA, CDR2 YSYEKL. CDR3 sequence (DNA): TGCGCCAGCAGTCCGGGTGGGCCCCCTGGGGCCAACGTCCTGACTTTC. It encodes CASSPGGPPGANVLTF.

This chain uses TRBV7-2 with TRBJ2-1; TRBD1 aligns across 7 bases. CDR1 SGHTA and CDR2 FQGNSA come from the germline V gene. V was pared by 5 bases and J by 10 bases, with 8 bases of the junction left unmatched. This CDR3 is 13 amino acids long. DNA for the CDR3: TGTGCCAGCAGCCAGCGAATGGGACAGGAGCAGTTCTTC. This sequence encodes CASSQRMGQEQFF.

This chain links TRBV30 with TRBJ2-4, with D tentatively TRBD1 (5 bases). CDR3 length: 13 residues. From germline, CDR1 is GTSNPN and CDR2 SVGIG (reference sequence). The germline V and J ends were trimmed by 5 bases and 2 bases, with 10 bases remaining between them. The CDR3 reads CAWQGSSKNIQYF. CDR3 bases: TGTGCCTGGCAGGGTTCGTCCAAAAACATTCAGTACTTC.

This clone came up a few times. The rearrangement links TRBV2 to TRBJ2-7, with unresolved D. Trimming removed 8 bases at V and 3 bases at J, with 8 bases between. Looked up from germline, CDR1 is SNHLY and CDR2 is FYNNEI. There are 11 residues in the CDR3. The CDR3 nucleotides are TGTGCCAGCGGGATCGGCTACGAGCAGTACTTC. Its translation: CASGIGYEQYF.

The chain employs TRBV5-1 and TRBJ1-1; D is uncertain. Trimming left V 4 bases short and J 5 bases short, with 12 bases between. This CDR3 comprises 13 residues. CDR1 is SGHRS, CDR2 YFSETQ, per germline. In DNA form, the CDR3 reads TGCGCCAGCAGCATGGACGCGAGGACTGAAGCTTTCTTT. It is translated as CASSMDARTEAFF.

As concerns this clone: One end of the junction varies from germline; a read error may be responsible. The V gene is TRBV7-9, the J gene TRBJ1-4; 7 positions agree with TRBD1. This CDR3 spans 13 amino acids. Germline loops: CDR1 SEHNR, CDR2 FQNEAQ (reference sequence). The CDR3 is CASSAQQGSQEVF. The CDR3 DNA sequence: TGTGCCAGCAGCGCACAACAGGGGTCGCAGGAGGTTTTT.

The V call is TRBV29-1, the J call TRBJ2-3, with D maybe TRBD1 (5 bases). This CDR3 contains 15 residues. Germline V gene lookup returns CDR1 SQVTM and CDR2 ANQGSEA. The V gene lost 3 bases and the J gene lost 2 bases, with 15 bases spanning the gap. In DNA form, the CDR3 reads TGCAGCGTTGAGACCCCCCGTGGGGCCACAGATACGCAGTATTTT. Its translation is CSVETPRGATDTQYF.

This chain connects TRBV27 to TRBJ2-1; 7 bases are shared with TRBD1. The ends lost 7 bases at V and 4 bases at J; junction bases unmatched: 4. The CDR3 extends over 13 amino acids. CDR1 is MNHEY and CDR2 is SMNVEV in the germline V gene (reference sequence). The CDR3 DNA sequence: TGTGCCAGCAAACGACAGGGATACAATGAGCAGTTCTTC. It encodes CASKRQGYNEQFF.

CDR3 amino acids: CASSLREGGTQYF. For the CDR3, the DNA is TGTGCCAGCAGCTTACGGGAAGGAGGGACCCAGTACTTC. The V gene is TRBV7-3, the J gene TRBJ2-5, with a tentative D call TRBD2 (5 bases). The germline V gene encodes CDR1 SGHTA and CDR2 FQGTGA. The CDR3 covers 13 residues. V shed 2 bases and J shed 7 bases, with 11 bases lying between them.

The genes are TRBV2 and TRBJ2-2; 14 bases line up with TRBD2. Germline V lookup: CDR1 SNHLY, CDR2 FYNNEI. This CDR3 has 19 residues. After removal of 10 bases from V and 5 bases from J, the junction contained 18 bases not matched to a gene. The CDR3 DNA sequence: TGTGCCATCCCCTCACCCCAAGGGACTAGCGGGAGTTGGACCGGGGAGCTGTTTTTT. This codes for CAIPSPQGTSGSWTGELFF.

J is TRBJ2-2 and V is TRBV7-7; 10 bases align to TRBD2. This CDR3 region has 14 residues. Germline CDR1 SSHAT, CDR2 FNYEAQ (reference sequence). V shed 5 bases, J shed 5 bases, and the junction held 2 bases outside the gene matches. CDR3 DNA: TGTGCCAGCAGCCTTAGCGGGAGGACCGGGGAGCTGTTTTTT. It codes for CASSLSGRTGELFF.

This rearrangement joins TRBV4-2 to TRBJ1-2, with 8 nucleotides matching TRBD1. Germline V gives CDR1 LGHNA, CDR2 YNFKEQ. This CDR3 is 15 amino acids long. V shed 1 base, J shed 3 bases, and the junction held 4 bases outside the gene matches. The CDR3 region is CASSQGQGNYYGYTF. In DNA, the CDR3 is TGTGCCAGCAGCCAAGGACAGGGGAATTACTATGGCTACACCTTC.

The chain couples TRBV25-1 to TRBJ1-2, with D unresolved. Germline V gene lookup returns CDR1 MGHDK and CDR2 SYGVNS. The V end was cut by 7 bases, the J end by 11 bases, with 5 bases between. The CDR3 runs to 8 residues. The CDR3 spells CASIMYTF. CDR3 DNA: TGTGCCAGCATTATGTACACCTTC.

The chain has TRBV4-3 and TRBJ2-2, with 10 nucleotides matching TRBD2. Germline CDR1 LGHNA, CDR2 YSLEER. The V gene end was trimmed by 3 bases and the J gene end by 5 bases; junction bases not matched to a gene: 9. This CDR3 spans 17 amino acids. Here the CDR3 DNA reads TGCGCCAGCAGCCAGAGCTCGGTAGCGGGAGGTACCGGGGAGCTGTTTTTT. Its translation is CASSQSSVAGGTGELFF.

This clone was recorded only once. This chain joins TRBV7-9 and TRBJ2-5; the match to TRBD1 covers 7 bases. This CDR3 has 13 residues. V lost 4 bases and J lost 2; bases outside the gene matches: 1. CDR1 and CDR2 (germline): SEHNR, FQNEAQ (reference sequence). CDR3 nucleotides: TGTGCCAGCAGCTGGGGACAGCAAGAGACCCAGTACTTC. Its translation: CASSWGQQETQYF.

This clone was seen once. The chain couples TRBV5-1 to TRBJ1-2; D gene ambiguous. In germline, CDR1 is SGHRS, CDR2 YFSETQ. This CDR3 spans 14 amino acids. Trimming stripped 0 bases from V and 6 bases from J, with 12 bases between. CDR3 amino acids: CASSLDNNVNGYTF. The CDR3, as DNA: TGCGCCAGCAGCTTGGACAACAACGTGAATGGCTACACCTTC.

This chain connects TRBV7-6 to TRBJ1-1; D ambiguous. V was clipped by 6 bases and J by 1 base, with 9 bases between them. This CDR3 comprises 13 residues. Germline V gene data show CDR1 as SGHVS and CDR2 as FNYEAQ. The CDR3 DNA is TGTGCCAGCAGGGAGGGTACGAACACTGAAGCTTTCTTT. It codes for CASREGTNTEAFF.

This chain joins TRBV7-9 and TRBJ1-3; D is perhaps TRBD1 (5 bases). Germline V gene data show CDR1 as SEHNR and CDR2 as FQNEAQ (reference sequence). With 5 bases removed from V and 0 bases from J, the gap between germline ends came to 14 bases. The length of the CDR3 is 16 residues. CDR3 DNA sequence: TGTGCCAGCAGCCCGCCGGGGGATCTCTCTGGAAACACCATATATTTT. It is translated as CASSPPGDLSGNTIYF.

This chain links TRBV25-1 with TRBJ2-5; D could derive from TRBD1 or TRBD2 (5 bases each). This CDR3 has 14 residues. V was clipped by 6 bases and J by 4 bases, with 15 bases between them. Germline-derived CDR1 and CDR2 are MGHDK and SYGVNS. CDR3 sequence: CASSPTAEGETQYF. In DNA, the CDR3 is TGTGCCAGCAGCCCGACAGCCGAGGGAGAGACCCAGTACTTC.

The chain is built from TRBV10-3 and TRBJ1-5, with D uncertain. This CDR3 is 16 amino acids long. Germline CDR1 reads ENHRY; CDR2 reads SYGVKD. V lost 0 bases, J lost 4 bases, and 13 bases lay in between. CDR3 sequence: CAISESGAAFNQPQHF. The CDR3 bases are TGTGCCATCAGTGAGTCCGGTGCCGCATTTAATCAGCCCCAGCATTTT.

CDR3 sequence reads: CASRRGVNTEAFF. The CDR3 DNA is TGTGCCAGCAGACGGGGCGTAAACACTGAAGCTTTCTTT. The J gene is TRBJ1-1, the V gene TRBV6-5; a possible D gene is TRBD1 (5 bases). Germline CDR1 MNHEY, CDR2 SVGAGI. CDR3 length equals 13 residues. Trimming shortened V by 6 bases and J by 2 bases, and 10 bases separated the two germline ends.

The chain has TRBV10-3 and TRBJ2-3, with D possibly matching TRBD1 (6 bases). The V end was cut by 2 bases, the J end by 4 bases, with 16 bases between. Germline CDR1 is ENHRY and CDR2 is SYGVKD. This CDR3 comprises 16 residues. This CDR3 reads CAISEGQYLISDTQYF. The CDR3 DNA sequence: TGTGCCATCAGTGAGGGACAGTATCTCATCTCAGATACGCAGTATTTT.

This sequence joins TRBV4-1 and TRBJ2-1; D call uncertain. The V end was cut by 1 base, the J end by 0 bases, with 7 bases between. Germline assignment: CDR1 MGHRA and CDR2 YSYEKL. The CDR3 length is 15 residues. The CDR3 protein is CASSQGFSSYNEQFF. The DNA of the CDR3 is TGCGCCAGCAGCCAAGGATTTAGCTCCTACAATGAGCAGTTCTTC.

The chain carries TRBV27 and TRBJ1-1, with no clear D. V dropped 5 bases and J dropped 5 bases, with 9 bases sitting between them. This CDR3 has 12 amino acids. Germline V gene lookup returns CDR1 MNHEY and CDR2 SMNVEV (reference sequence). In DNA form, the CDR3 reads TGTGCCAGCAGTCGCTTCGGAACTGAAGCTTTCTTT. Translating gives CASSRFGTEAFF.

The chain links TRBV28 to TRBJ2-3, with D possibly TRBD1 on 5 matching bases. The germline V gene encodes CDR1 MDHEN and CDR2 SYDVKM. The V end lost 3 bases, the J end lost 1 base, and 14 bases lay between the germline ends. The CDR3 runs to 16 residues. The CDR3 reads CASSFRTGPGTDTQYF. In DNA, the CDR3 is TGTGCCAGCAGTTTCAGAACAGGTCCAGGCACAGATACGCAGTATTTT.

The V gene is TRBV30, the J gene TRBJ2-5; the D gene could be TRBD1 or TRBD2 (6 bases each). With 2 bases removed from V and 2 bases from J, the gap between germline ends came to 9 bases. The CDR3 is 13 amino acids. Germline assignment: CDR1 GTSNPN and CDR2 SVGIG (reference sequence). The CDR3 nucleotides are TGTGCCTGGAGTAGGGGGGCTCAAGAGACCCAGTACTTC. Translated: CAWSRGAQETQYF.

The chain has TRBV30 and TRBJ1-2; TRBD1 might be the D (6 bases). The length of the CDR3 is 13 residues. Germline CDR1 and CDR2: GTSNPN and SVGIG (reference sequence). Trimming removed 4 bases from V and 6 bases from J, with 15 bases in between. This CDR3 is CAWNYDRRDGYTF. DNA of the CDR3: TGTGCCTGGAACTACGACAGGCGGGATGGCTACACCTTC.

V and J are TRBV7-3 and TRBJ2-3; no definite D call. Germline CDR1 SGHTA, CDR2 FQGTGA. There are 13 residues in the CDR3. Trimming took 4 bases from V and 1 from J, leaving 6 bases between them. The CDR3 reads CASSYGGTDTQYF. The CDR3 DNA follows: TGTGCCAGCAGCTATGGGGGCACAGATACGCAGTATTTT.